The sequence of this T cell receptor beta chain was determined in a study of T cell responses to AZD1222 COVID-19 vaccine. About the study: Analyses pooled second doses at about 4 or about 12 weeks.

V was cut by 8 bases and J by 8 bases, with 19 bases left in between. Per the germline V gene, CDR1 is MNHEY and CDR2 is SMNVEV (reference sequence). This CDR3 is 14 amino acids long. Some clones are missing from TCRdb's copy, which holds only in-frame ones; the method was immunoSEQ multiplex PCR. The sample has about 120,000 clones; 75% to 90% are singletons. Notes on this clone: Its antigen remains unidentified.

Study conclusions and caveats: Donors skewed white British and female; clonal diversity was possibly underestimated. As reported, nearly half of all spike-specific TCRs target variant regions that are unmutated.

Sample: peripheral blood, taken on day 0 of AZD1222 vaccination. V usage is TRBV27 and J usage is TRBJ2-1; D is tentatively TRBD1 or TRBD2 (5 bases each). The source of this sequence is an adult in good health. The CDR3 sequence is CASQLRWGFHEQFF. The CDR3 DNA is TGTGCCAGCCAATTGAGATGGGGGTTCCATGAGCAGTTCTTC.